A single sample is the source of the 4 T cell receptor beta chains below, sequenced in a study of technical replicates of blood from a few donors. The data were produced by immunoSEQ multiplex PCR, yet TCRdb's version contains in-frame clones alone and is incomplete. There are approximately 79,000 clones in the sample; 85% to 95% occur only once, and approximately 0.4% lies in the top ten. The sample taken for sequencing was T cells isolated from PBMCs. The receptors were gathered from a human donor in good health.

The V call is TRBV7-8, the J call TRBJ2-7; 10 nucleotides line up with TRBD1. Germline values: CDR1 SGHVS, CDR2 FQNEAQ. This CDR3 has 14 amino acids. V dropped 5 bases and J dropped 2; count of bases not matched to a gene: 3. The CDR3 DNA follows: TGTGCCAGCAGCCCAGGGACAGGGGCCTACGAGCAGTACTTC. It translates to CASSPGTGAYEQYF.

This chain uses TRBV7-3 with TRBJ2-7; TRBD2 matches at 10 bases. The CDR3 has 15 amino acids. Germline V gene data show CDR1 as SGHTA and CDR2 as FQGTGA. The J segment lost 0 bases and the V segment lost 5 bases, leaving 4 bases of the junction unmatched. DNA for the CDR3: TGTGCCAGCAGCGTATCTAGCGGGAGCTCCTACGAGCAGTACTTC. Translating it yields CASSVSSGSSYEQYF.

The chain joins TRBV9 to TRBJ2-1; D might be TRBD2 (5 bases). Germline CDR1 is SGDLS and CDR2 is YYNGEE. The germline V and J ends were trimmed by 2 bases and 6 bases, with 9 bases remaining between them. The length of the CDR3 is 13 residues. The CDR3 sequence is CASSVGRVNEQFF. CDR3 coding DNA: TGTGCCAGCAGCGTCGGGCGGGTCAATGAGCAGTTCTTC.

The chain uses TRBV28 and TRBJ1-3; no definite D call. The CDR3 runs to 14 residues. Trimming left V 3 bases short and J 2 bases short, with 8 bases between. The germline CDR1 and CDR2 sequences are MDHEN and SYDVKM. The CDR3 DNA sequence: TGTGCCAGCAGTTTCCCAGGTACTGGAAACACCATATATTTT. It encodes CASSFPGTGNTIYF.